This T cell receptor (beta chain) was captured in a study of blood T cell repertoires in COVID-19. The J segment lost 6 bases and the V segment lost 6 bases, leaving 8 bases of the junction unmatched. The CDR3 spans 14 residues. The germline gives CDR1 LNHDA, CDR2 SQIVND (reference sequence). Sequencing was performed with immunoSEQ multiplex PCR; in TCRdb, only in-frame clones are kept and a portion is missing. The sample shows roughly 70,000 clones, about 80% of them seen only once. This clone was observed a few times. This receptor was obtained from a woman aged 65 to 85 with acute or convalescent COVID-19. The sequenced material came from peripheral blood. J is TRBJ2-7 and V is TRBV19, with TRBD1 matching 10 bases. CDR3 sequence (DNA): TGTGCCAGTAGGAGGGACAGGGGCACGGGCGAGCAGTACTTC. Its protein is CASRRDRGTGEQYF.